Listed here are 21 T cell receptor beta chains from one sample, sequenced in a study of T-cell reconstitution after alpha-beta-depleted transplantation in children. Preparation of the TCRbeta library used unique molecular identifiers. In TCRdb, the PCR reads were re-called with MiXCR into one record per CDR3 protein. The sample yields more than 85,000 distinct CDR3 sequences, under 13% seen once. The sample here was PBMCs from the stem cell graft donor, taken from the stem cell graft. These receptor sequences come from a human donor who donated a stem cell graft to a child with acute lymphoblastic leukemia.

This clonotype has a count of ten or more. This chain's CDR3 is CASSWGSRGNTEAFF. CDR3 nucleotide sequence: TGCGCCAGCAGCTGGGGGAGCAGGGGCAACACTGAAGCTTTCTTT. The chain is built from TRBV5-1 and TRBJ1-1, with D possibly TRBD1 on 6 matching bases. The ends were cut back, 3 bases at V and 2 bases at J, with 14 bases in the middle. The CDR3 is 15 residues long. Germline V lookup: CDR1 SGHRS, CDR2 YFSETQ.

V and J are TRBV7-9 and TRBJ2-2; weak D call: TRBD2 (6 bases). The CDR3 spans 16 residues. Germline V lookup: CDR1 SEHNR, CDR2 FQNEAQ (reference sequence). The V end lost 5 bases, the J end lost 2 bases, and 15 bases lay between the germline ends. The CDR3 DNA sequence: TGTGCCAGCAGCCAAGACTTAGCGGCTAACACCGGGGAGCTGTTTTTT. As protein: CASSQDLAANTGELFF.

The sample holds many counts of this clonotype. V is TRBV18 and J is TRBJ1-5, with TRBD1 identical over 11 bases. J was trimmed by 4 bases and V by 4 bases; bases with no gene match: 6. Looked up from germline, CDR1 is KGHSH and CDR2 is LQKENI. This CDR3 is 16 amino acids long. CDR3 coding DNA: TGTGCCAGCTCACGAGGACAGGGGGCCCGAAATCAGCCCCAGCATTTT. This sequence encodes CASSRGQGARNQPQHF. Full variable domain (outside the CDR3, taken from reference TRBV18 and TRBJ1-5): NAGVMQNPRHLVRRRGQEARLRCSPMKGHSHVYWYRQLPEEGLKFMVYLQKENIIDESGMPKERFSAEFPKEGPSILRIQQVVRGDSAAYFCASSRGQGARNQPQHFGDGTRLSIL.

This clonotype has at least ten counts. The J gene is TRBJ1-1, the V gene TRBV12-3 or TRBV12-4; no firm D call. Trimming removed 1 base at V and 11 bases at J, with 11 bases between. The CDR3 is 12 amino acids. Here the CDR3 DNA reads TGTGCCAGCAGTTTAGGAGGGAGGACGGCTTTCTTT. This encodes CASSLGGRTAFF.

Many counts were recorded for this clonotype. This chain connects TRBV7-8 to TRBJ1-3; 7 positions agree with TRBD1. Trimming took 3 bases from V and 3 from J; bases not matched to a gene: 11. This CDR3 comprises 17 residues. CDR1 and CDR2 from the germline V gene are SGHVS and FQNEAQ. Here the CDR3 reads CASSFSGAGGIGNTIYF. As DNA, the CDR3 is TGTGCCAGCAGCTTTAGCGGTGCAGGGGGGATTGGAAACACCATATATTTT.

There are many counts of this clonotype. CDR3 bases: TGTGCCAGCAGCCAAGGTGCCGGGTGGAGGACCGGGGAGCTGTTTTTT. It yields the protein CASSQGAGWRTGELFF. The gene calls are TRBV14 and TRBJ2-2; possibly TRBD2 for D (5 bases). CDR3 length equals 16 residues. V gave up 1 base and J gave up 5 bases, with 14 bases separating them. Germline loops: CDR1 SGHDN, CDR2 FVKESK.

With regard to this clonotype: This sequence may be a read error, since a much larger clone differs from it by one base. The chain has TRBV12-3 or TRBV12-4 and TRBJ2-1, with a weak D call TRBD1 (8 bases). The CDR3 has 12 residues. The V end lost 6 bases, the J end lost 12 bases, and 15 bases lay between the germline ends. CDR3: CASRWNRGGQFF. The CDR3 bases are TGTGCCAGCAGGTGGAACAGGGGGGGGCAGTTCTTC.

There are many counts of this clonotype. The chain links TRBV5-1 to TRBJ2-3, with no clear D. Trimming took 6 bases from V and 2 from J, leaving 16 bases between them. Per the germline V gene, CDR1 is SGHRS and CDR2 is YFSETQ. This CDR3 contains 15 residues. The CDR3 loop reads CASTPNGIPTDTQYF. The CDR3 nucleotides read TGCGCCAGCACCCCGAACGGCATCCCCACAGATACGCAGTATTTT.

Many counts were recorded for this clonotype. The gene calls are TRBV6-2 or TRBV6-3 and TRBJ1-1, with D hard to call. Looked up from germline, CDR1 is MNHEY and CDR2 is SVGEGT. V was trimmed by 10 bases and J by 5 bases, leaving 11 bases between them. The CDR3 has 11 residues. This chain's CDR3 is CATGLGTEAFF. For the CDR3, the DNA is TGTGCCACGGGTCTTGGAACTGAAGCTTTCTTT.

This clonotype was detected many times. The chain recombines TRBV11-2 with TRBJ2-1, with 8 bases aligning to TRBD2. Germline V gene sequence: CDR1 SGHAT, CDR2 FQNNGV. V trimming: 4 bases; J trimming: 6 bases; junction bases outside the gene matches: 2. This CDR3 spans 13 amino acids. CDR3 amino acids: CASSSGTSNEQFF. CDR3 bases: TGTGCCAGCAGCTCCGGGACTAGCAATGAGCAGTTCTTC.

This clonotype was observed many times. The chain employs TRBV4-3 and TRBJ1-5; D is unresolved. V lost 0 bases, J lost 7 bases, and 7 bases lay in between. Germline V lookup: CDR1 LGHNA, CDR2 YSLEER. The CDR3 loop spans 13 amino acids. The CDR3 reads CASSQDYTQPQHF. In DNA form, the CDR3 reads TGCGCCAGCAGCCAAGATTACACACAGCCCCAGCATTTT.

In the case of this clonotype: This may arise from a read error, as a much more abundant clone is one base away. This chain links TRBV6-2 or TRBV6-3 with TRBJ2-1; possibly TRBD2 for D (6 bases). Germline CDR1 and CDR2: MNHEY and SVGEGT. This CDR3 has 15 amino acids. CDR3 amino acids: CASSYSLARGYDQFF. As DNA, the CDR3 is TGTGCCAGCAGTTACTCGCTAGCGAGGGGCTATGACCAGTTCTTC.

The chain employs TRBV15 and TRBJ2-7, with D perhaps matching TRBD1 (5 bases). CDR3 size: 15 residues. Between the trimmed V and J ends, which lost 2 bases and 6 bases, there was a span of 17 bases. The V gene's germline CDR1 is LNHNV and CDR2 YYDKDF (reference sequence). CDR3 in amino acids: CATSRRRGTGVEQYF. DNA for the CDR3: TGTGCCACCAGCAGAAGAAGGGGCACTGGGGTCGAGCAGTACTTC.

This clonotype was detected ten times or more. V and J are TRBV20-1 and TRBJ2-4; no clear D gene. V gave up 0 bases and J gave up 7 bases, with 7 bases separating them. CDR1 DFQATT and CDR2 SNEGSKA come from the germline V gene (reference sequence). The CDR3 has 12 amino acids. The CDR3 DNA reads TGCAGTGCTAGAGATTCGGCCAACATTCAGTACTTC. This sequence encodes CSARDSANIQYF.

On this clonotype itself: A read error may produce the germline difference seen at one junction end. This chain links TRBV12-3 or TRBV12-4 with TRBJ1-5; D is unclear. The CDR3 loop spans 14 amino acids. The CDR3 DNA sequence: TGTGTCAGCAGTTTTATGGGTGACAATCGGCCCCAGCATTTT. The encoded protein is CVSSFMGDNRPQHF.

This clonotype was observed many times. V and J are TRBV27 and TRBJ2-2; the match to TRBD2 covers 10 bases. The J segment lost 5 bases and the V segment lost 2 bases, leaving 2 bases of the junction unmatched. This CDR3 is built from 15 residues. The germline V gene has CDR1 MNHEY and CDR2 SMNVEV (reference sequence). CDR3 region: CASSLRGLATGELFF. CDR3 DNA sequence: TGTGCCAGCAGTTTAAGGGGACTAGCGACCGGGGAGCTGTTTTTT.

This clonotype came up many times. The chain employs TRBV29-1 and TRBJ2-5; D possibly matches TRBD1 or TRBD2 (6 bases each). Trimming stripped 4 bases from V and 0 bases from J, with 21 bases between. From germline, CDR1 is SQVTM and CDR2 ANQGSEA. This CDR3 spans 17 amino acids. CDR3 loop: CSVGGTGAPRYQETQYF. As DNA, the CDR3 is TGCAGCGTTGGGGGTACGGGGGCCCCTAGGTACCAAGAGACCCAGTACTTC.

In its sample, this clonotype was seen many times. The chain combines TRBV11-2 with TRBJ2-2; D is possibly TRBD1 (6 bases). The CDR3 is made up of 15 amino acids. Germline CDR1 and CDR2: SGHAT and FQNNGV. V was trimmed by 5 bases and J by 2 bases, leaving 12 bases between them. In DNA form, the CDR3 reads TGTGCCAGCAGCAACCAGGGGATAAACACCGGGGAGCTGTTTTTT. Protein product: CASSNQGINTGELFF.

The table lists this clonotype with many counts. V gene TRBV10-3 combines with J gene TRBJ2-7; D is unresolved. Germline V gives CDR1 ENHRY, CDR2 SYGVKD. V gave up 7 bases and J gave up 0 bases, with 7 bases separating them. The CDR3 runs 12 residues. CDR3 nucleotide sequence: TGTGCCATCACTGACAACTCCTACGAGCAGTACTTC. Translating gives CAITDNSYEQYF.

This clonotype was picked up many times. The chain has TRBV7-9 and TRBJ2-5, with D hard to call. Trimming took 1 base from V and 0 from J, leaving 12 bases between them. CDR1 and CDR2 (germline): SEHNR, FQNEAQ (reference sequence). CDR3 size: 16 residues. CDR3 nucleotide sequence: TGTGCCAGCAGCTTAGAACAGACCACCAACCAAGAGACCCAGTACTTC. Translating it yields CASSLEQTTNQETQYF. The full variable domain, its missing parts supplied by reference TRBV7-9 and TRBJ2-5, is DTGVSQNPRHKITKRGQNVTFRCDPISEHNRLYWYRQTLGQGPEFLTYFQNEAQLEKSRLLSDRFSAERPKGSFSTLEIQRTEQGDSAMYLCASSLEQTTNQETQYFGPGTRLLVL.

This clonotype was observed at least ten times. CDR3: CASSPATSVGNQPQHF. CDR3 nucleotide sequence: TGTGCCAGCAGTCCCGCAACATCCGTGGGCAATCAGCCCCAGCATTTT. V usage is TRBV12-3 or TRBV12-4 and J usage is TRBJ1-5; no reliable D call. Between the trimmed V and J ends, which lost 5 bases and 2 bases, there was a span of 16 bases. The CDR3 extends over 16 amino acids.